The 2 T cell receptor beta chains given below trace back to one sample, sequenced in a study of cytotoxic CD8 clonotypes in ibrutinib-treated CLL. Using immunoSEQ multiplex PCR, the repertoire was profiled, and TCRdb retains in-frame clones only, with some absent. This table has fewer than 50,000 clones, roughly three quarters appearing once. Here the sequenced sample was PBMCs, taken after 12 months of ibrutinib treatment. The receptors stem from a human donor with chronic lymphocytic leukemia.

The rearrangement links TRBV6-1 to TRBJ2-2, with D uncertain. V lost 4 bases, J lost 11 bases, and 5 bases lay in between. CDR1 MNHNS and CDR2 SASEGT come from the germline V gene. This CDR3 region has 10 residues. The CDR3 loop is CASSGPELFF. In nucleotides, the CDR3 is TGTGCCAGCAGTGGACCCGAGCTGTTTTTT.

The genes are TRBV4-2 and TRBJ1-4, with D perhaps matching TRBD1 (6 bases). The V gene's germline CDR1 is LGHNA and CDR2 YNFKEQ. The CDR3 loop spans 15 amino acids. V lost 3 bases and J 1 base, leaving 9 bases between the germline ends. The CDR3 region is CASSQQDRTNEKLFF. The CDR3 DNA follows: TGTGCCAGCAGCCAGCAGGACAGAACTAATGAAAAACTGTTTTTT.